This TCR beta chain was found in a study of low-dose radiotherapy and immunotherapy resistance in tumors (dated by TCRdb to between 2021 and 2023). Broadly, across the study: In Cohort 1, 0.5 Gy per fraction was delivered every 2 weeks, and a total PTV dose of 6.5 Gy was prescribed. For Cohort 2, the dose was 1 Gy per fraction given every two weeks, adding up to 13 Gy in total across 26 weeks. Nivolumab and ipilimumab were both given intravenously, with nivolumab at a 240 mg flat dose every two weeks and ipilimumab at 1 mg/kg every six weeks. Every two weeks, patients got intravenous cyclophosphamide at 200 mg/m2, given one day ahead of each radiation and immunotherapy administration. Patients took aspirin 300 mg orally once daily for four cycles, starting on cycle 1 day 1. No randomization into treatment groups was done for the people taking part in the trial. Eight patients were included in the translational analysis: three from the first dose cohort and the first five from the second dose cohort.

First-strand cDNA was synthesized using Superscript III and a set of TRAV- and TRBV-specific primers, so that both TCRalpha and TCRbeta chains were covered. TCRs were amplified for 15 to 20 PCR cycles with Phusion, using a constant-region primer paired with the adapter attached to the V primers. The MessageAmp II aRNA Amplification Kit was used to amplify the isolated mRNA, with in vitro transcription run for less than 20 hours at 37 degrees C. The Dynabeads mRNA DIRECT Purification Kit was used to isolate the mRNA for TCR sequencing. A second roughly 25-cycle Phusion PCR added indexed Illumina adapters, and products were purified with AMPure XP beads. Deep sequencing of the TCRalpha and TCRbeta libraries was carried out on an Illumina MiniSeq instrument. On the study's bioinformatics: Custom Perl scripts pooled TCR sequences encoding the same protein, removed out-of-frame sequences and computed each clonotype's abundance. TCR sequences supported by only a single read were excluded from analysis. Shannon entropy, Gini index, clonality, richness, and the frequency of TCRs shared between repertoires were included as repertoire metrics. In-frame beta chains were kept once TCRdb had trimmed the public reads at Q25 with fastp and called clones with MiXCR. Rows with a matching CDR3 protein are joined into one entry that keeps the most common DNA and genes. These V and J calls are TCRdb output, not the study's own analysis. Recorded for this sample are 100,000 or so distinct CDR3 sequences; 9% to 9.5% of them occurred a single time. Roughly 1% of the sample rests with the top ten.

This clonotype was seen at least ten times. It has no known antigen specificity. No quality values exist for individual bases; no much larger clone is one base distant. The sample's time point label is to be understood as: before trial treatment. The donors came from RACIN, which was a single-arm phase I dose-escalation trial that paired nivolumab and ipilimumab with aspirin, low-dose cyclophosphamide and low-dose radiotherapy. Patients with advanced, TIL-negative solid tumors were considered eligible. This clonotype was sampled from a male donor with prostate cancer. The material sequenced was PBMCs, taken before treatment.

CDR3 protein: CASNRDRVDTQYF. In nucleotide form, the sequence is TGTGCCAGTAACCGGGACAGGGTAGATACGCAGTATTTT. The V and J genes are TRBV19 and TRBJ2-3; TRBD1 matches 9 bases in the middle. Spanning cysteine to phenylalanine, the CDR3 consists of 13 amino acids. Of all the DNA, just the CDR3 is kept, 39 bases in frame from base 1. The CDR1 and CDR2 encoded by the germline V gene (reference sequence) are LNHDA and SQIVND. Trimming leaves V shorter by 7 bases and J shorter by 5 bases, with the junction holding 4 bases beyond the gene matches. Reference TRBV19 and TRBJ2-3 proteins supply the regions before and after the CDR3; the full variable domain is: DGGITQSPKYLFRKEGQNVTLSCEQNLNHDAMYWYRQDPGQGLRLIYYSQIVNDFQKGDIAEGYSVSREKKESFPLTVTSAQKNPTAFYLCASNRDRVDTQYFGPGTRLTVL.